This T cell receptor beta chain was found in a study of blood T cell repertoires in COVID-19. Individuals drawn from approximately 26 US areas were roughly 18 to 95 years old. The CDR3 is 14 amino acids. CDR1 and CDR2 from the germline V gene are SNHLY and FYNNEI. Trimming cost V 5 bases and J 0 bases; bases outside gene matches: 3. Produced via immunoSEQ multiplex PCR; TCRdb's table is partial and in-frame only. The table shows about 300,000 clones, with around 90% occurring only once. The V gene is TRBV2, the J gene TRBJ2-7, with TRBD1 identical over 8 bases. The sample was PBMCs or T cells enriched from blood (not recorded which). The clonotype originates from a woman aged 25 to 39 who had recovered from COVID-19. CDR3 loop: CASSYQGASYEQYF. CDR3 DNA sequence: TGTGCCAGCAGTTACCAGGGGGCCTCCTACGAGCAGTACTTC.